This is a list of T cell receptor beta chains from one sample in a study of blood T cell repertoires in COVID-19. Data came from immunoSEQ multiplex PCR; TCRdb stores just in-frame clones and leaves some out. This sample has 200,000 to 250,000 clones, with 70% to 90% found just once. Sequenced input: peripheral blood. These receptors came from a woman between 70 and 85 years old with active or convalescent COVID-19. Each CDR3 is given with its conserved first and last residue. The order of the fields is clone size, CDR3 length, V gene, J gene, D gene, CDR3 DNA, CDR3 protein. A D gene is named only where the DNA matches it firmly. Clone sizes are given selectively: once, few, many, or a class where the clone is expanded.

clone_size: NA; cdr3_length: 17; v_call: TRBV5-1; j_call: TRBJ1-2; d_call: TRBD1; cdr3_nt: TGCGCCAGCAGCTTGATAGCCGGACAGGATGCTAACTATGGCTACACCTTC; cdr3_aa: CASSLIAGQDANYGYTF
clone_size: NA; cdr3_length: 15; v_call: TRBV9; j_call: TRBJ1-5; d_call: NA; cdr3_nt: TGTGCCAGCAGCGTAGAATCAGGGGTTAGTGCGCCCCAGCATTTT; cdr3_aa: CASSVESGVSAPQHF
clone_size: NA; cdr3_length: 11; v_call: TRBV29-1; j_call: TRBJ2-4; d_call: NA; cdr3_nt: TGCAGCGTCGCTAGAGGGAACATTCAGTACTTC; cdr3_aa: CSVARGNIQYF
clone_size: NA; cdr3_length: 18; v_call: TRBV18; j_call: TRBJ2-5; d_call: TRBD2; cdr3_nt: TGTGCCAGCTCACCTAGGTCAACACTAGCGGACAACCAAGAGACCCAGTACTTC; cdr3_aa: CASSPRSTLADNQETQYF
clone_size: NA; cdr3_length: 15; v_call: TRBV18; j_call: TRBJ1-6; d_call: NA; cdr3_nt: TGTGCCAGCTCACCCTTGACTGACCCTAATTCACCCCTCCACTTT; cdr3_aa: CASSPLTDPNSPLHF
clone_size: NA; cdr3_length: 13; v_call: TRBV30; j_call: TRBJ2-7; d_call: NA; cdr3_nt: TGTGCCTGGAGCCCTGGGGGCCTAATGGAGCAGTACTTC; cdr3_aa: CAWSPGGLMEQYF
clone_size: once; cdr3_length: 15; v_call: TRBV2; j_call: TRBJ1-2; d_call: NA; cdr3_nt: TGTGCCAGCAGTGACAGGTCGACAGGCAGCTATGGCTACACCTTC; cdr3_aa: CASSDRSTGSYGYTF
clone_size: NA; cdr3_length: 15; v_call: TRBV5-1; j_call: TRBJ2-1; d_call: TRBD2; cdr3_nt: TGCGCCAGCAGCTACCTAGCGGGGGGCTACAATGAGCAGTTCTTC; cdr3_aa: CASSYLAGGYNEQFF
clone_size: few; cdr3_length: 14; v_call: TRBV4-1; j_call: TRBJ2-5; d_call: NA; cdr3_nt: TGCGCCAGCAGCCGAAGACAGGACCAAGAGACCCAGTACTTC; cdr3_aa: CASSRRQDQETQYF
clone_size: NA; cdr3_length: 15; v_call: TRBV28; j_call: TRBJ1-2; d_call: TRBD1; cdr3_nt: TGTGCCAGCAGTTCGGACAGGGTAGGAAACTATGGCTACACCTTC; cdr3_aa: CASSSDRVGNYGYTF
clone_size: NA; cdr3_length: 14; v_call: TRBV18; j_call: TRBJ2-2; d_call: NA; cdr3_nt: TGTGCCAGCTCACCATCGTCTAGGACCGGGGAGCTGTTTTTT; cdr3_aa: CASSPSSRTGELFF
clone_size: NA; cdr3_length: 13; v_call: TRBV9; j_call: TRBJ1-4; d_call: NA; cdr3_nt: TGTGCCAGCACCGGTGGAACTAATGAAAAACTGTTTTTT; cdr3_aa: CASTGGTNEKLFF
clone_size: NA; cdr3_length: 19; v_call: TRBV21-1; j_call: TRBJ2-4; d_call: NA; cdr3_nt: TGTGCCAGCAGCAAAGCGCAGGGGACTAGCGGGAGGGGACAGGACATTCAGTACTTC; cdr3_aa: CASSKAQGTSGRGQDIQYF
clone_size: NA; cdr3_length: 15; v_call: TRBV28; j_call: TRBJ1-2; d_call: TRBD1; cdr3_nt: TGTGCCAGCACCAACACCCCCAGGGGGCTGGGTGGCTACACCTTC; cdr3_aa: CASTNTPRGLGGYTF
clone_size: NA; cdr3_length: 14; v_call: TRBV2; j_call: TRBJ1-1; d_call: NA; cdr3_nt: TGTGCCAGCCCGGTGGCAGGGAAGAACACTGAAGCTTTCTTT; cdr3_aa: CASPVAGKNTEAFF
clone_size: NA; cdr3_length: 14; v_call: TRBV10-1; j_call: TRBJ1-2; d_call: NA; cdr3_nt: TGCGCCAGCATCCAGGGTACCGCTTTATATGGCTACACCTTC; cdr3_aa: CASIQGTALYGYTF
clone_size: NA; cdr3_length: 15; v_call: TRBV6-5; j_call: TRBJ2-7; d_call: TRBD1; cdr3_nt: TGTGCCAGCACCCAGGGGACAGGGCCGACCTACGAGCAGTACTTC; cdr3_aa: CASTQGTGPTYEQYF
clone_size: NA; cdr3_length: 13; v_call: TRBV12-3/TRBV12-4; j_call: TRBJ1-4; d_call: NA; cdr3_nt: TGTGCCAGCAGTTTAGACCTAGGGAGGAAACTGTTTTTT; cdr3_aa: CASSLDLGRKLFF
clone_size: NA; cdr3_length: 14; v_call: TRBV28; j_call: TRBJ1-3; d_call: NA; cdr3_nt: TGTGCCAGCAGTTTGGGGGGCTCTGGAAACACCATATATTTT; cdr3_aa: CASSLGGSGNTIYF
clone_size: once; cdr3_length: 13; v_call: TRBV2; j_call: TRBJ1-4; d_call: TRBD1; cdr3_nt: TGTGCCAGCAGTGGACAGGGCAATGAAAAACTGTTTTTT; cdr3_aa: CASSGQGNEKLFF
clone_size: NA; cdr3_length: 16; v_call: TRBV5-1; j_call: TRBJ2-1; d_call: TRBD2; cdr3_nt: TGCGCCAGCAGCTTGGCCGGACTAGCGGGAGGCAATGAGCAGTTCTTC; cdr3_aa: CASSLAGLAGGNEQFF
clone_size: NA; cdr3_length: 13; v_call: TRBV29-1; j_call: TRBJ2-7; d_call: TRBD2; cdr3_nt: TGCAGCGCTCAGACTAGCGGGAGAGGAGAGCAGTACTTC; cdr3_aa: CSAQTSGRGEQYF